What follows are 14 T cell receptor beta chains derived from one specimen sequenced in a study of blood T cell repertoires in COVID-19. Using immunoSEQ multiplex PCR, the repertoire was profiled, and TCRdb retains in-frame clones only, with some absent. The sample carries some 230,000 clones, roughly nine tenths recorded once. The specimen was PBMCs or T cells enriched from blood (not recorded which). These receptors were collected from a young woman in a cohort exposed to, infected with or recovered from COVID-19 (not recorded which).

This chain joins TRBV5-1 and TRBJ1-1; the match to TRBD1 covers 10 bases. Germline values: CDR1 SGHRS, CDR2 YFSETQ. The CDR3 totals 16 residues. The trim removed 2 bases at V and 1 base at J, leaving 5 bases unmatched. The CDR3: CASSFGTGVRNTEAFF. In DNA form, the CDR3 reads TGCGCCAGCAGCTTCGGGACAGGGGTTAGGAACACTGAAGCTTTCTTT.

CDR3 region: CASSWSEAGGWYEQYF. CDR3 sequence (DNA): TGCGCCAGCAGCTGGAGCGAAGCGGGAGGGTGGTACGAGCAGTACTTC. The rearrangement joins TRBV5-1 to TRBJ2-7; 10 bases map to TRBD2. V was pared by 3 bases and J by 4 bases, with 10 bases of the junction left unmatched. There are 16 residues in the CDR3. Looked up from germline, CDR1 is SGHRS and CDR2 is YFSETQ.

This chain links TRBV18 with TRBJ1-1; D is perhaps TRBD1 (5 bases). Germline loops: CDR1 KGHSH, CDR2 LQKENI. The germline V and J ends were trimmed by 4 bases and 6 bases, with 12 bases remaining between them. The CDR3 totals 13 residues. DNA for the CDR3: TGTGCCAGCTCACAGACGGGGGACTCTGAAGCTTTCTTT. Translating it yields CASSQTGDSEAFF.

V and J are TRBV5-4 and TRBJ2-3; 7 positions match TRBD2. The V segment lost 4 bases and the J segment 6 bases; nucleotides outside the gene matches: 11. Germline V gene data show CDR1 as SGHNT and CDR2 as YYREEE (reference sequence). The CDR3 consists of 15 residues. The CDR3 DNA follows: TGTGCCAGCAGCGGGAGGGTGTCGGGCGACGATACGCAGTATTTT. It encodes CASSGRVSGDDTQYF.

The rearrangement joins TRBV6-5 to TRBJ2-5; possibly TRBD2 for D (6 bases). Trimming took off 5 bases at V and 1 base at J, with 11 bases between the two ends. The CDR3 totals 14 residues. From germline, CDR1 is MNHEY and CDR2 SVGAGI. CDR3 coding DNA: TGTGCCAGCAGTACTAGCTTATTCCAAGAGACCCAGTACTTC. Protein product: CASSTSLFQETQYF.

This clone was seen a few times. The V gene is TRBV2, the J gene TRBJ1-1; TRBD1 is a possible D gene (6 bases). The V and J ends lost 6 bases and 0 bases respectively, with 11 bases between them. Looked up from germline, CDR1 is SNHLY and CDR2 is FYNNEI. The CDR3 totals 14 residues. For the CDR3, the DNA is TGTGCCAGCAGGTACAGGGCCATGAACACTGAAGCTTTCTTT. Amino acid sequence: CASRYRAMNTEAFF. Together with reference TRBV2 and TRBJ1-1, the CDR3 gives the full variable domain: EPEVTQTPSHQVTQMGQEVILRCVPISNHLYFYWYRQILGQKVEFLVSFYNNEISEKSEIFDDQFSVERPDGSNFTLKIRSTKLEDSAMYFCASRYRAMNTEAFFGQGTRLTVV.

The V and J genes are TRBV6-6 and TRBJ1-6; 7 bases line up with TRBD1. CDR3 length equals 13 residues. The junction had 4 bases not matched to a gene; V was cut back by 5 bases and J by 9 bases. CDR1 is MNHNY and CDR2 is SVGAGI in the germline V gene (reference sequence). This CDR3 is CASSPQGGSPLHF. The CDR3 bases are TGTGCCAGCAGTCCGCAGGGGGGTTCACCCCTCCACTTT.

The CDR3 sequence: CASSPPSGTLPSYNEQFF. The CDR3 DNA sequence: TGTGCCAGCTCACCACCGAGCGGGACCTTACCCTCCTACAATGAGCAGTTCTTC. The V and J genes are TRBV18 and TRBJ2-1; 7 bases align to TRBD2. Germline CDR1 reads KGHSH; CDR2 reads LQKENI. The V segment lost 0 bases and the J segment 0 bases; nucleotides outside the gene matches: 8. The CDR3 has 18 residues.

The rearrangement uses TRBV2 and TRBJ1-4, with 7 positions matching TRBD1. The V segment lost 4 bases and the J segment 0 bases; nucleotides outside the gene matches: 2. The CDR3 consists of 15 residues. Germline V gene lookup returns CDR1 SNHLY and CDR2 FYNNEI. The CDR3 region is CASSGDSATNEKLFF. The DNA of the CDR3 is TGTGCCAGCAGTGGGGACAGTGCAACTAATGAAAAACTGTTTTTT.

V is TRBV7-9 and J is TRBJ1-4; D may be TRBD1 (5 bases). Trimming cost V 3 bases and J 5 bases, with 13 bases left between them. CDR3 length: 15 amino acids. CDR1 and CDR2 (germline): SEHNR, FQNEAQ (reference sequence). CDR3 bases: TGTGCCAGCAGCTTTTCAGGGACTAAAAATGAAAAACTGTTTTTT. This codes for CASSFSGTKNEKLFF.

A single count supports this clone. The J gene is TRBJ2-3, the V gene TRBV6-2 or TRBV6-3; 13 nucleotides line up with TRBD2. The CDR3 extends over 17 amino acids. The germline CDR1 and CDR2 sequences are MNHEY and SVGEGT. V lost 2 bases, J lost 4 bases, and 6 bases stayed unmatched. The CDR3 region is CASSYPTSGRAPDTQYF. In DNA form, the CDR3 reads TGTGCCAGCAGTTACCCCACTAGCGGGAGGGCCCCAGATACGCAGTATTTT.

This chain links TRBV6-5 with TRBJ1-3; TRBD1 matches at 7 bases. This CDR3 has 14 amino acids. Germline CDR1 is MNHEY and CDR2 is SVGAGI. V lost 7 bases and J lost 6; bases outside the gene matches: 9. The CDR3 region is CASKDRAVANTIYF. The CDR3 nucleotides read TGTGCCAGCAAAGACAGGGCGGTGGCAAACACCATATATTTT.

The chain uses TRBV29-1 and TRBJ1-1; D possibly corresponds to TRBD1 (6 bases). Trimming removed 6 bases from V and 0 bases from J, with 20 bases in between. From germline, CDR1 is SQVTM and CDR2 ANQGSEA. The CDR3 length is 16 residues. CDR3 coding DNA: TGCAGCGTCGGCACAGGGATAGGGGCGGTGAACACTGAAGCTTTCTTT. The encoded protein is CSVGTGIGAVNTEAFF.

The V call is TRBV28, the J call TRBJ1-3, with a tentative D call TRBD1 (5 bases). The CDR3 spans 14 residues. Trimming took off 4 bases at V and 2 bases at J, with 9 bases between the two ends. Germline V gene data show CDR1 as MDHEN and CDR2 as SYDVKM. CDR3 residues: CASSSRAPGNTIYF. The CDR3 DNA reads TGTGCCAGCAGTTCCAGGGCCCCTGGAAACACCATATATTTT.